This is a list of T cell receptor beta chains from one sample in a study of blood T cell repertoires in COVID-19. Clones were read by immunoSEQ multiplex PCR, and TCRdb kept only the in-frame ones, dropping some. The profile covers more than 200,000 clones, with roughly 88% appearing a single time and around 0.67% taken by the ten largest. The sample taken for sequencing was peripheral blood. All receptors derive from a human donor in a cohort sampled during active COVID-19. Each CDR3 is given with its conserved first and last residue. D genes are given only for firm matches. Rows give clone size only sometimes, using once, few, many, or a class for an expanded clone.

V	J	size	D	CDR3	DNA
TRBV6-2/TRBV6-3	TRBJ2-6	few	TRBD1	CASSLLDRGGSGANVLTF	TGTGCCAGCAGCCTATTGGACAGGGGCGGCTCTGGGGCCAACGTCCTGACTTTC
TRBV5-5	TRBJ2-5	-	TRBD1	CASIRQGVEETQYF	TGTGCCAGCATCCGGCAGGGGGTGGAAGAGACCCAGTACTTC
TRBV28	TRBJ2-7	once	TRBD1	CASRTDRGLDEQYF	TGTGCCAGCAGAACCGACAGGGGGCTCGACGAGCAGTACTTC
TRBV21-1	TRBJ2-7	-	-	CASSYWGTARDEQYF	TGTGCCAGCAGCTACTGGGGGACAGCGCGGGACGAGCAGTACTTC
TRBV11-3	TRBJ1-6	-	-	CASSAGGDSPLHF	TGTGCCAGCAGCGCCGGGGGGGATTCACCCCTCCACTTT
TRBV27	TRBJ2-5	-	TRBD2	CASGTRWGYQETQYF	TGTGCCAGCGGGACTAGATGGGGGTACCAAGAGACCCAGTACTTC
TRBV12-3/TRBV12-4	TRBJ1-4	-	-	CASGLRNEKLFF	TGTGCCAGCGGCCTGCGGAATGAAAAACTGTTTTTT
TRBV30	TRBJ2-7	once	-	CAWSGLYEQYF	TGTGCCTGGAGTGGGCTTTACGAGCAGTACTTC
TRBV2	TRBJ1-2	-	-	CASSGQEAARFYGYTF	TGTGCCAGCAGTGGTCAGGAGGCCGCCCGGTTCTATGGCTACACCTTC
TRBV5-1	TRBJ2-7	-	-	CASRRGRVYEQYF	TGCGCCAGCCGGAGGGGTCGAGTCTACGAGCAGTACTTC
TRBV10-3	TRBJ2-7	-	-	CAISAETYEQYF	TGTGCCATCAGTGCCGAGACCTACGAGCAGTACTTC
TRBV7-9	TRBJ2-1	-	TRBD2	CASSPSGRGFDEQFF	TGTGCCAGCAGCCCGAGCGGGAGGGGGTTCGATGAGCAGTTCTTC
TRBV4-3	TRBJ2-5	-	-	CASSRTVKETQYF	TGCGCCAGCAGTCGGACAGTAAAAGAGACCCAGTACTTC
TRBV5-8	TRBJ2-1	-	-	CASSLFRGGSGNEQFF	TGTGCCAGCAGCTTATTCAGGGGTGGTTCTGGGAATGAGCAGTTCTTC
TRBV6-5	TRBJ2-5	-	-	CASSYSRSAETQYF	TGTGCCAGCAGTTACTCAAGGAGTGCCGAGACCCAGTACTTC
TRBV15	TRBJ2-5	-	-	CATSRSGRDGSKTQYF	TGTGCCACCAGCAGAAGCGGGCGGGATGGTTCGAAGACCCAGTACTTC
TRBV10-1	TRBJ1-2	-	-	CASMFSTRGRGYGYTF	TGCGCCAGCATGTTTTCCACCAGGGGCCGGGGCTATGGCTACACCTTC
TRBV4-1	TRBJ1-5	-	-	CASSPTRQGSNQPQHF	TGCGCCAGCAGCCCCACCCGGCAGGGAAGCAATCAGCCCCAGCATTTT
TRBV7-9	TRBJ2-7	-	-	CASSPAYPRGEQYF	TGTGCCAGCAGCCCTGCGTACCCTAGGGGCGAGCAGTACTTC
TRBV5-1	TRBJ1-6	-	-	CASSLGGPRDNSPLHF	TGCGCCAGCAGCTTGGGGGGGCCCCGGGATAATTCACCCCTCCACTTT
TRBV30	TRBJ1-5	-	-	CAWSRRVHQPQHF	TGTGCCTGGAGTCGTCGGGTCCATCAGCCCCAGCATTTT
TRBV6-5	TRBJ2-7	-	TRBD1	CASSRGTGLSYEQYF	TGTGCCAGCAGTAGAGGGACAGGACTCTCCTACGAGCAGTACTTC
TRBV6-4	TRBJ2-1	-	-	CASSDLGVPYNEQFF	TGTGCCAGCAGTGACTTGGGAGTCCCCTACAATGAGCAGTTCTTC
TRBV7-9	TRBJ2-3	-	TRBD2	CASSSTRSGRVPDTQYF	TGTGCCAGCAGCTCGACCCGTAGCGGGAGGGTCCCAGATACGCAGTATTTT
TRBV10-2	TRBJ1-4	once	-	CASSVGGFNEKLFF	TGCGCCAGCAGTGTGGGGGGTTTTAATGAAAAACTGTTTTTT
TRBV13	TRBJ1-1	-	TRBD1	CASSLEEGASNTEAFF	TGTGCCAGCAGCTTAGAGGAGGGGGCTTCTAACACTGAAGCTTTCTTT
TRBV5-4	TRBJ2-5	-	-	CASTLRGMETQYF	TGTGCCAGCACGTTAAGGGGAATGGAGACCCAGTACTTC
TRBV24-1	TRBJ2-5	-	TRBD1	CATSASPGQGRETQYF	TGTGCCACCAGTGCCTCGCCCGGACAGGGGAGAGAGACCCAGTACTTC
TRBV5-5	TRBJ1-2	once	-	CASSLRGFGYGYTF	TGTGCCAGCAGCTTAAGGGGGTTCGGATATGGCTACACCTTC
TRBV7-2	TRBJ1-1	-	TRBD1	CASSTNDRVGAEAFF	TGTGCCAGCAGCACCAACGACAGGGTTGGAGCTGAAGCTTTCTTT
TRBV13	TRBJ1-1	-	-	CASSFRRGQMNTEAFF	TGTGCCAGCAGCTTTAGACGCGGACAGATGAACACTGAAGCTTTCTTT
TRBV3-1/TRBV3-2	TRBJ1-2	-	TRBD1	CASSQLPDRGSGYTF	TGTGCCAGCAGCCAACTCCCGGACAGGGGAAGTGGCTACACCTTC
TRBV24-1	TRBJ2-1	-	TRBD2	CATSDSGTSIYNEQFF	TGTGCCACCAGTGATTCCGGGACTAGCATCTACAATGAGCAGTTCTTC
TRBV7-3	TRBJ1-1	-	TRBD1	CASRAGGAGTEAFF	TGTGCCAGCAGGGCAGGGGGCGCGGGCACTGAAGCTTTCTTT
TRBV19	TRBJ2-7	-	-	CASRLRTFSYEQYF	TGTGCCAGTAGACTCCGGACTTTTTCCTACGAGCAGTACTTC
TRBV4-3	TRBJ2-5	-	-	CASSQDFRQGWETQYF	TGCGCCAGCAGCCAAGATTTTCGGCAGGGATGGGAGACCCAGTACTTC
TRBV7-2	TRBJ1-2	-	-	CASSFSNYGYTF	TGTGCCAGCAGTTTTAGCAACTATGGCTACACCTTC
TRBV30	TRBJ2-7	-	TRBD2	CAWNSGNSYEQYF	TGTGCCTGGAATAGCGGGAACTCCTACGAGCAGTACTTC
TRBV5-1	TRBJ1-3	-	-	CASSFPGSFSGNTIYF	TGCGCCAGCAGCTTCCCAGGTTCTTTCTCTGGAAACACCATATATTTT
TRBV27	TRBJ1-1	-	-	CASSSPAGNTEAFF	TGTGCCAGCAGTTCCCCGGCAGGGAACACTGAAGCTTTCTTT
TRBV4-3	TRBJ1-2	-	-	CASSQDDGGKGYTF	TGCGCCAGCAGCCAAGATGACGGAGGAAAGGGCTACACCTTC
TRBV25-1	TRBJ1-1	-	-	CASSEYRGAEAFF	TGTGCCAGCAGTGAATATCGGGGGGCTGAAGCTTTCTTT
TRBV6-2/TRBV6-3	TRBJ2-1	few	TRBD1	CASSYPPGQGADEQFF	TGTGCCAGCAGTTACCCGCCGGGACAGGGGGCCGATGAGCAGTTCTTC
TRBV4-3	TRBJ2-7	-	TRBD1	CASSPDREAYEQYF	TGCGCCAGCAGCCCGGACAGGGAGGCCTACGAGCAGTACTTC
TRBV9	TRBJ2-7	-	TRBD2	CASSGGLATTYEQYF	TGTGCCAGTTCCGGAGGACTAGCGACCACCTACGAGCAGTACTTC
TRBV4-3	TRBJ2-2	few	-	CASSQDILVSAGELFF	TGCGCCAGCAGCCAGGATATACTAGTTTCGGCCGGGGAGCTGTTTTTT
TRBV6-5	TRBJ1-2	once	-	CASSPGSNYGYTF	TGTGCCAGCAGTCCCGGGAGCAACTATGGCTACACCTTC
TRBV28	TRBJ2-1	-	TRBD2	CASSFVLATKTVDEQFF	TGTGCCAGCAGTTTCGTACTAGCGACAAAGACGGTAGATGAGCAGTTCTTC
TRBV5-1	TRBJ2-3	-	TRBD2	CASSPLTSGKDTQYF	TGCGCCAGCAGCCCGCTAACTAGCGGAAAAGATACGCAGTATTTT
TRBV29-1	TRBJ1-2	-	TRBD1	CSVQFRQGNYGYTF	TGCAGCGTTCAATTTCGACAGGGAAACTATGGCTACACCTTC
TRBV29-1	TRBJ2-3	-	TRBD1	CSVPHRGRSTDTQYF	TGCAGCGTCCCCCACAGGGGAAGGAGCACAGATACGCAGTATTTT
TRBV4-1	TRBJ1-6	-	-	CASSPPGGKGNSPLHF	TGCGCCAGCAGCCCCCCGGGGGGGAAAGGAAATTCACCCCTCCACTTT
TRBV9	TRBJ1-5	-	TRBD1	CASSPQPGQPDQPQHF	TGTGCCAGCAGCCCGCAGCCGGGACAGCCTGATCAGCCCCAGCATTTT
TRBV5-6	TRBJ1-1	-	-	CASSWGRFMDAFF	TGTGCCAGCAGCTGGGGGAGGTTCATGGACGCTTTCTTT
TRBV4-2	TRBJ2-5	-	-	CASSRAGGETQYF	TGTGCCAGCTCCCGGGCAGGCGGGGAGACCCAGTACTTC